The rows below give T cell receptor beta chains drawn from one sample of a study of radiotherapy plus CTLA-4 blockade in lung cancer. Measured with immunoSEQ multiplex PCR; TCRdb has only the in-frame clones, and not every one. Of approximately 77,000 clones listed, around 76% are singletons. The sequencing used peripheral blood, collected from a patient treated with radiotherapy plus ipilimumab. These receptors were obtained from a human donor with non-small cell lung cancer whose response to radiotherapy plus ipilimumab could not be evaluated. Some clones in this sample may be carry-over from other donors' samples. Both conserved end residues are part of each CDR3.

CDR3aa: CASSLVNSNQPQHF
v_gene: TRBV7-9
j_gene: TRBJ1-5

CDR3aa: CASTGGDQTNEKLFF
v_gene: TRBV19
j_gene: TRBJ1-4

CDR3aa: CASSQGQGRTGELFF
v_gene: TRBV5-1
j_gene: TRBJ2-2

CDR3aa: CASSLTPGNEQFF
v_gene: TRBV7-2
j_gene: TRBJ2-1

CDR3aa: CASRTFGTGVEKLFF
v_gene: TRBV28
j_gene: TRBJ1-4

CDR3aa: CASSLSGTSGDEKLFF
v_gene: TRBV7-3
j_gene: TRBJ1-4

CDR3aa: CASSLGQVQETQYF
v_gene: TRBV5-5
j_gene: TRBJ2-5

CDR3aa: CASTQGSLNTEAFF
v_gene: TRBV6-5
j_gene: TRBJ1-1

CDR3aa: CASSPVLAGGNIQYF
v_gene: TRBV4-2
j_gene: TRBJ2-4

CDR3aa: CASSQDQKGAYGYTF
v_gene: TRBV4-2
j_gene: TRBJ1-2

CDR3aa: CASNDSGGLETQYF
v_gene: TRBV28
j_gene: TRBJ2-5

CDR3aa: CASSIHVAGPNEKLFF
v_gene: TRBV19
j_gene: TRBJ1-4

CDR3aa: CASSASGTDNSPLHF
v_gene: TRBV5-1
j_gene: TRBJ1-6

CDR3aa: CASSLRQGRTEAFF
v_gene: TRBV2
j_gene: TRBJ1-1

CDR3aa: CASSLGSAGDTEAFF
v_gene: TRBV11-2
j_gene: TRBJ1-1

CDR3aa: CASSVEGGAISNEQFF
v_gene: TRBV9
j_gene: TRBJ2-1

CDR3aa: CASSRQGPNTEAFF
v_gene: TRBV6-5
j_gene: TRBJ1-1

CDR3aa: CASSDSQGAKTEAFF
v_gene: TRBV6-6
j_gene: TRBJ1-1

CDR3aa: CASTLDSSGNTIYF
v_gene: TRBV28
j_gene: TRBJ1-3

CDR3aa: CAAGLYEQYF
v_gene: TRBV27
j_gene: TRBJ2-7

CDR3aa: CASRGDRATAYEQYF
v_gene: TRBV27
j_gene: TRBJ2-7

CDR3aa: CAIRPSGGNTGELFF
v_gene: TRBV10-3
j_gene: TRBJ2-2

CDR3aa: CASSLEFGGAYEQYF
v_gene: TRBV7-2
j_gene: TRBJ2-7

CDR3aa: CASSFARDEQYF
v_gene: TRBV28
j_gene: TRBJ2-7

CDR3aa: CASSRTWGSNNEQFF
v_gene: TRBV6-1
j_gene: TRBJ2-1

CDR3aa: CAGGGDGRSYEQYF
v_gene: TRBV7-9
j_gene: TRBJ2-7

CDR3aa: CASSRLENTEAFF
v_gene: TRBV7-8
j_gene: TRBJ1-1

CDR3aa: CASSQEDRPMNTEAFF
v_gene: TRBV4-3
j_gene: TRBJ1-1

CDR3aa: CASSLAGGTKETQYF
v_gene: TRBV5-4
j_gene: TRBJ2-5

CDR3aa: CASSLEGQGETQYF
v_gene: TRBV5-1
j_gene: TRBJ2-5

CDR3aa: CATSSERGALYEQYF
v_gene: TRBV15
j_gene: TRBJ2-7

CDR3aa: CASSAGGSGELFF
v_gene: TRBV7-2
j_gene: TRBJ2-2

CDR3aa: CASSNPGGMSQPQHF
v_gene: TRBV19
j_gene: TRBJ1-5